This T cell receptor (beta chain) was found in a study of cytomegalovirus exposure and HLA in healthy donors. At the level of the study: Tens of millions of unique TCRs from HLA-typed donors were held in an early release of data. Study outcomes and limitations: Earlier analysis found most TCR beta V segments productive about 87% or about 30% of the time.

In the case of this clone: Its antigen is as yet unknown.

Vbeta (60) and Jbeta (13) primers were used in the PCR. Measured with immunoSEQ multiplex PCR; TCRdb has only the in-frame clones, and not every one. Of roughly 99,000 clones in the sample, approximately 79% were seen once. This receptor was identified in a man younger than 30 in good health and CMV-seronegative. Sequenced material: PBMCs.

CDR3: CASSEIPHYEQYF. CDR3 DNA: TGTGCCAGCAGTGAAATTCCCCACTACGAGCAGTACTTC. The V and J genes are TRBV2 and TRBJ2-7; no firm D call. The CDR3 runs to 13 residues. Germline values: CDR1 SNHLY, CDR2 FYNNEI. V was trimmed by 2 bases and J by 3 bases, leaving 8 bases between them.